One and the same sample provided the 25 T cell receptor beta chains below, sequenced in a study of post-analysis software for immune sequencing data. The antigens for these receptors are not known. Tagging with unique molecular identifiers was a feature of the TCR beta cDNA libraries. TCRdb re-derived calls from the PCR reads in MiXCR, one entry per CDR3 protein. Of roughly 400,000 distinct CDR3 sequences listed, 30% to 45% were seen once; the top ten hold 7.6%. General observations from the study: Patients showed TRBV5-6, TRBV5-1 and TRBV20-1 among roughly 5 TRBV segments more frequent than in controls.

Input material: blood. The receptors derive from a girl aged 2-10 years with multiple sclerosis.

V gene TRBV5-1 combines with J gene TRBJ2-5, with D perhaps matching TRBD1 (5 bases). Germline-derived CDR1 and CDR2 are SGHRS and YFSETQ. V lost 3 bases and J 4 bases, leaving 16 bases between the germline ends. The CDR3 runs to 15 residues. In nucleotides, the CDR3 is TGCGCCAGCAGCTACGGGTCACAAAGGGGAGAGACCCAGTACTTC. Translated: CASSYGSQRGETQYF.

This chain's CDR3 is CASSLVTLYNEQFF. The CDR3 DNA sequence: TGTGCCAGCAGCTTAGTTACCCTCTACAATGAGCAGTTCTTC. The chain is built from TRBV11-2 and TRBJ2-1; D not resolved. The CDR3 is 14 amino acids. The V gene lost 1 base and the J gene lost 3 bases, with 7 bases spanning the gap. The germline gives CDR1 SGHAT, CDR2 FQNNGV.

Comment on this clonotype: A read error may produce the germline difference seen at one junction end. For the CDR3, the DNA is TGTGCCAGCAGCTTGAGACCTGGACTAGCGCAAGGGACCCAGTACTTC. It codes for CASSLRPGLAQGTQYF. The V gene is TRBV7-9, the J gene TRBJ2-7, with 9 bases matching TRBD2. The J call may be incorrect, as the DNA end agrees better with TRBJ2-5. In germline, CDR1 is SEHNR, CDR2 FQNEAQ (reference sequence). The CDR3 sequence is 16 residues long.

J is TRBJ2-3 and V is TRBV12-3 or TRBV12-4; possible D gene TRBD2, 6 bases. The CDR3 loop spans 14 amino acids. Deletions cut 5 bases from V and 7 bases from J, with 16 bases between. The DNA of the CDR3 is TGTGCCAGCAGTGTGGTTGGGGGGTCCCATACGCAGTATTTT. Residues: CASSVVGGSHTQYF.

This clonotype has only a few counts. The chain recombines TRBV28 with TRBJ1-1; D not resolved. V was trimmed by 2 bases and J by 6 bases, leaving 13 bases between them. The CDR3 has 14 residues. CDR1 MDHEN and CDR2 SYDVKM come from the germline V gene. DNA for the CDR3: TGTGCCAGCAGTTTAGTCGTCAGAGCCCCTGAAGCTTTCTTT. Translating gives CASSLVVRAPEAFF.

The chain employs TRBV4-2 and TRBJ2-3; TRBD2 might be the D (7 bases). Germline CDR1 LGHNA, CDR2 YNFKEQ. Trimming removed 0 bases at V and 6 bases at J, with 13 bases between. This CDR3 spans 15 amino acids. CDR3 sequence: CASSQDRGGLDTQYF. The CDR3 DNA is TGTGCCAGCAGCCAAGATAGGGGGGGCCTCGATACGCAGTATTTT.

The chain combines TRBV6-6 with TRBJ2-7; 8 bases are shared with TRBD1. With V trimmed by 5 bases and J by 5 bases, 11 bases remained unmatched. CDR1 and CDR2 from the germline V gene are MNHNY and SVGAGI (reference sequence). The CDR3 covers 15 residues. For the CDR3, the DNA is TGTGCCAGCAGTCGAAGCCGGACAGGGAGCGACGAGCAGTACTTC. This gives the protein CASSRSRTGSDEQYF.

This clonotype has just one count. The rearrangement links TRBV7-2 to TRBJ2-3; TRBD2 matches at 8 bases. Germline values: CDR1 SGHTA, CDR2 FQGNSA. The trim removed 4 bases at V and 0 bases at J, leaving 3 bases unmatched. This CDR3 contains 15 residues. CDR3 DNA: TGTGCCAGCAGCTGGACTAGCCGGAGCACAGATACGCAGTATTTT. As protein: CASSWTSRSTDTQYF.

The chain is built from TRBV4-3 and TRBJ2-1; 8 bases map to TRBD1. This CDR3 is built from 15 residues. Germline loops: CDR1 LGHNA, CDR2 YSLEER. Losses at the gene ends were 0 bases for V and 8 bases for J; bases not matched to a gene: 6. The CDR3 region has the DNA TGCGCCAGCAGCCAAGATCCGTCAGGGGGCGATGAGCAGTTCTTC. The encoded protein is CASSQDPSGGDEQFF.

The chain carries TRBV13 and TRBJ2-1, with 10 bases fitting TRBD2. The CDR3 covers 15 residues. J gave up 7 bases and V 0 bases, and 3 bases lay outside the gene matches. Germline V lookup: CDR1 PRHDT, CDR2 FYEKMQ (reference sequence). CDR3 region: CASSLGASGSNEQFF. The CDR3 DNA sequence: TGTGCCAGCAGCTTAGGGGCTAGCGGGAGTAATGAGCAGTTCTTC. Drawing the rest from reference TRBV13 and TRBJ2-1, the complete variable domain is AAGVIQSPRHLIKEKRETATLKCYPIPRHDTVYWYQQGPGQDPQFLISFYEKMQSDKGSIPDRFSAQQFSDYHSELNMSSLELGDSALYFCASSLGASGSNEQFFGPGTRLTVL.

This sequence joins TRBV5-1 and TRBJ2-4; D is perhaps TRBD2 (6 bases). The J call could be wrong; TRBJ2-7 is a better fit for the DNA end. Germline lookup yields CDR1 SGHRS and CDR2 YFSETQ. This CDR3 has 16 amino acids. The CDR3 sequence is CASSSSDRGTTYEQYF. CDR3 nucleotides: TGCGCCAGCAGCTCCTCAGATCGGGGGACGACCTACGAGCAGTACTTC.

This clonotype was counted between two and nine times. The chain has TRBV29-1 and TRBJ2-5, with 13 nucleotides matching TRBD2. Looked up from germline, CDR1 is SQVTM and CDR2 is ANQGSEA. The CDR3 length is 18 residues. J gave up 3 bases and V 3 bases, and 13 bases lay outside the gene matches. The CDR3 DNA follows: TGCAGCGTTGAGGGCGGACTAGCGGGGGCTAATTGGGAAGAGACCCAGTACTTC. Translating gives CSVEGGLAGANWEETQYF.

This clonotype was detected only a few times. This sequence joins TRBV28 and TRBJ2-5; a possible D gene is TRBD1 (6 bases). The V and J ends lost 1 base and 2 bases respectively, with 14 bases between them. Germline lookup yields CDR1 MDHEN and CDR2 SYDVKM. The length of the CDR3 is 16 residues. CDR3 coding DNA: TGTGCCAGCAGTTTATTGGACAGAGCGAAACAAGAGACCCAGTACTTC. Its translation: CASSLLDRAKQETQYF. Using reference TRBV28 and TRBJ2-5 for the parts outside the CDR3, the full variable domain is DVKVTQSSRYLVKRTGEKVFLECVQDMDHENMFWYRQDPGLGLRLIYFSYDVKMKEKGDIPEGYSVSREKKERFSLILESASTNQTSMYLCASSLLDRAKQETQYFGPGTRLLVL.

This chain joins TRBV29-1 and TRBJ1-1; D not certain. Germline lookup yields CDR1 SQVTM and CDR2 ANQGSEA. Trimming took 3 bases from V and 0 from J, leaving 8 bases between them. The CDR3 runs 13 residues. CDR3 loop: CSVDPTLNTEAFF. The DNA for the CDR3 is TGCAGCGTTGATCCGACCCTGAACACTGAAGCTTTCTTT.

The V call is TRBV6-5, the J call TRBJ2-1; 7 bases line up with TRBD2. Germline CDR1 MNHEY, CDR2 SVGAGI. The CDR3 runs to 13 residues. V was pared by 2 bases and J by 7 bases, with 2 bases of the junction left unmatched. The CDR3 bases are TGTGCCAGCAGTTACCCGGGGGGTAATGAGCAGTTCTTC. The encoded protein is CASSYPGGNEQFF.

This chain links TRBV20-1 with TRBJ2-1; TRBD1 matches at 9 bases. The germline CDR1 and CDR2 sequences are DFQATT and SNEGSKA (reference sequence). This CDR3 spans 15 amino acids. The CDR3, as DNA: TGCAGAGCAGTTACCGGGACAGGGTCCTACAATGAGCAGTTCTTC. Its translation is CRAVTGTGSYNEQFF.

This clonotype was recorded a few times. The chain employs TRBV11-2 and TRBJ2-7; D might be TRBD1 (6 bases). Trimming pared 5 bases from V and 6 bases from J, leaving 11 bases between. The CDR3 contains 12 residues. Germline V gene lookup returns CDR1 SGHAT and CDR2 FQNNGV. In DNA form, the CDR3 reads TGTGCCAGCAGCCGAGACAGGACCGAGCAGTACTTC. This encodes CASSRDRTEQYF.

This chain uses TRBV4-1 with TRBJ2-3; D unclear. The CDR3 covers 15 residues. V gave up 2 bases and J gave up 2 bases, with 11 bases separating them. The V gene's germline CDR1 is MGHRA and CDR2 YSYEKL. The CDR3 loop reads CASSQLPQNTDTQYF. CDR3 nucleotides: TGCGCCAGCAGCCAACTCCCCCAGAACACAGATACGCAGTATTTT.

Only one count was recorded for this clonotype. The rearrangement uses TRBV20-1 and TRBJ2-5, with TRBD2 matching over 14 bases. The J call may be in error: the DNA end matches TRBJ2-7 better. Looked up from germline, CDR1 is DFQATT and CDR2 is SNEGSKA (reference sequence). The CDR3 sequence is 18 residues long. The CDR3 sequence is CSASCDSPGLAGDHEQYF. CDR3 coding DNA: TGCAGTGCTAGTTGTGATTCACCGGGACTAGCGGGAGATCACGAGCAGTACTTC.

This clonotype has more than one count but fewer than ten. The chain employs TRBV9 and TRBJ2-1, with 11 bases matching TRBD2. CDR1 is SGDLS and CDR2 is YYNGEE in the germline V gene. This CDR3 is 16 amino acids long. J gave up 7 bases and V 0 bases, and 6 bases lay outside the gene matches. The CDR3: CASSVDLAGGRNEQFF. CDR3 DNA sequence: TGTGCCAGCAGCGTAGATCTAGCGGGGGGTAGAAATGAGCAGTTCTTC.

The chain joins TRBV2 to TRBJ2-3; 8 bases fit TRBD2. Germline V gene data show CDR1 as SNHLY and CDR2 as FYNNEI. The CDR3 is made up of 15 amino acids. V shed 8 bases and J 4 bases; nucleotides not matched to a gene: 11. The CDR3 is CASFEREYVADTQYF. The CDR3 DNA sequence: TGTGCCAGCTTCGAGCGGGAGTACGTGGCAGATACGCAGTATTTT.

This chain connects TRBV9 to TRBJ2-3; 12 bases agree with TRBD2. Germline V gene data show CDR1 as SGDLS and CDR2 as YYNGEE. The CDR3 loop spans 16 amino acids. The V and J ends lost 0 bases and 8 bases, in that order; junction bases with no gene match: 7. The CDR3 DNA sequence: TGTGCCAGCAGCGTAGGCCCTAGCGGGGGGGATATTACGCAGTATTTT. It translates to CASSVGPSGGDITQYF.

The rearrangement links TRBV11-2 to TRBJ2-7; D unresolved. The CDR3 length is 14 residues. From germline, CDR1 is SGHAT and CDR2 FQNNGV. Trimming left V 4 bases short and J 2 bases short, with 12 bases between. This CDR3 reads CASSSPGIPYEQYF. In DNA, the CDR3 is TGTGCCAGCAGCTCCCCAGGAATCCCCTACGAGCAGTACTTC.

This clonotype came up a few times. The chain uses TRBV28 and TRBJ2-7; D is undetermined. Germline values: CDR1 MDHEN, CDR2 SYDVKM. The CDR3 has 14 amino acids. V dropped 0 bases and J dropped 3 bases, with 9 bases sitting between them. This CDR3 reads CASSLWRRIYEQYF. The CDR3 DNA reads TGTGCCAGCAGTTTATGGAGACGGATCTACGAGCAGTACTTC.

This clonotype was seen a single time. A read error is possible here, since a much larger clone lies one base away. V usage is TRBV6-2 or TRBV6-3 and J usage is TRBJ2-1; no firm D call. The CDR3 has 12 amino acids. Germline CDR1 and CDR2: MNHEY and SVGEGT. The germline V and J ends were trimmed by 2 bases and 8 bases, with 7 bases remaining between them. CDR3 sequence reads: CASSYQPDEQFF. As DNA, the CDR3 is TGTGCCAGCAGTTACCAGCCCGATGAGCAGTTCTTC.